This entry describes one T cell receptor (beta chain). The target antigen is unknown. This specimen comes from a study of T cells in Graves' hyperthyroidism and ophthalmopathy. Study conclusions and caveats: With a median lead of 6.5 months before onset, the model predicted ophthalmopathy.

TCR beta CDR3 sequences were amplified from RNA transcripts. The primer set for the first-round RT-PCR of the TCR CDR3 was HTBI. TCRdb passed the multiplex PCR reads through MiXCR, listing each CDR3 protein once. This sample has about 400,000 distinct CDR3 sequences; more than 15% occur once, and the top ten carry over 7.5%. About 9.4 ml fresh peripheral blood yielded the PBMCs. The TCR comes from a woman aged 18-30 years with Graves' hyperthyroidism. Sequences were obtained from blood.

The CDR3 spells CASSYSHNEQFF. DNA for the CDR3: TGTGCCAGCAGTTACTCACACAATGAGCAGTTCTTC. This chain uses TRBV6-2 or TRBV6-3 with TRBJ2-1; D call uncertain. The CDR3 length is 12 residues. V lost 0 bases to trimming and J lost 5 bases, with 2 bases between them. From germline, CDR1 is MNHEY and CDR2 SVGEGT.